A single T cell receptor (beta chain) is shown here with its context. The data were taken from a study of blood T cell repertoires in COVID-19. Turning to the study itself: Donors in the United States, Italy and Spain gave samples during acute or convalescent COVID-19. T cells, B-cell-depleted T cells, or PBMCs provided the cDNA or gDNA that served as material.

J lost 1 base, V lost 5 bases, and 9 bases had no gene match. Germline CDR1 and CDR2: SQVTM and ANQGSEA. The CDR3 loop spans 15 amino acids. Authors' methods: Reference gene primer amplification gave estimated nucleated cell counts. Repertoires were generated with immunoSEQ multiplex PCR, while TCRdb's copy carries only in-frame clones and drops some. Clone size and the V and J calls come from that table; the DNA yielded D and trimming. Among 100,000 or so clones, about 89% were seen once, and the ten largest hold roughly 0.97%. The rearrangement joins TRBV29-1 to TRBJ2-5; 8 nucleotides line up with TRBD1. Sequenced input: peripheral blood. This sequence originates from a man aged 55 to 69 with acute or convalescent COVID-19. CDR3 nucleotide sequence: TGCAGCGTTTTTTCGGACAGGGCAGGCCAAGAGACCCAGTACTTC. This encodes CSVFSDRAGQETQYF.